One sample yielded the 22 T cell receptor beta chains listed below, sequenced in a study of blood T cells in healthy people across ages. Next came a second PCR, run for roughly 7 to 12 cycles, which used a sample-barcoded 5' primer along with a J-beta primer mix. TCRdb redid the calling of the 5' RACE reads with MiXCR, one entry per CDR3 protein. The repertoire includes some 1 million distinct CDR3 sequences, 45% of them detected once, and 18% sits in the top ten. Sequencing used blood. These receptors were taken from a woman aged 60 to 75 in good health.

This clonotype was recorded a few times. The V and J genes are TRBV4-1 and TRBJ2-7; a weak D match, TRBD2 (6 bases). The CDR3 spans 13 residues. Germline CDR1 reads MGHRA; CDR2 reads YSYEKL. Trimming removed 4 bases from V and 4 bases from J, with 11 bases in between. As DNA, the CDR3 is TGCGCCAGCAGCCCACCGGACTATTACGAGCAGTACTTC. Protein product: CASSPPDYYEQYF.

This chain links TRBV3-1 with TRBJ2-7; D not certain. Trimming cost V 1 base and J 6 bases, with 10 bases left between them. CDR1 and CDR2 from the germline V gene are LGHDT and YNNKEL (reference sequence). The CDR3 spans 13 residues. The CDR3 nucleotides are TGTGCCAGCAGCCAAGGGGCGGCTAGCGAGCAGTACTTC. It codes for CASSQGAASEQYF.

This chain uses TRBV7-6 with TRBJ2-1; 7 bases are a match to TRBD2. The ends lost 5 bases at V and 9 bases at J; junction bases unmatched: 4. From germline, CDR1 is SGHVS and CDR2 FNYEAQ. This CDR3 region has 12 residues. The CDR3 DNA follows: TGTGCCAGCAGCCCCGGGGGGATTGAGCAGTTCTTC. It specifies CASSPGGIEQFF.

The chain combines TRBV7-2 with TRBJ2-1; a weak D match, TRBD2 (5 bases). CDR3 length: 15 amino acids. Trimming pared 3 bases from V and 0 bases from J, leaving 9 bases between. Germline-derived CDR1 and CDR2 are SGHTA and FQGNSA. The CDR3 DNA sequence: TGTGCCAGCAGCTTGGACTTTAGCTCCTACAATGAGCAGTTCTTC. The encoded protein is CASSLDFSSYNEQFF.

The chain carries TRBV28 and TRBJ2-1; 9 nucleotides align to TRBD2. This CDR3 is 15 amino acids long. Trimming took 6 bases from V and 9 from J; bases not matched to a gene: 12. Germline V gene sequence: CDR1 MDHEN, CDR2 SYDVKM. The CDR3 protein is CASRVPSGREGEQFF. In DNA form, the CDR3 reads TGTGCCAGCAGGGTCCCCTCCGGGCGGGAGGGTGAGCAGTTCTTC. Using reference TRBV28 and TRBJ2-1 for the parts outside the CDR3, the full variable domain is DVKVTQSSRYLVKRTGEKVFLECVQDMDHENMFWYRQDPGLGLRLIYFSYDVKMKEKGDIPEGYSVSREKKERFSLILESASTNQTSMYLCASRVPSGREGEQFFGPGTRLTVL.

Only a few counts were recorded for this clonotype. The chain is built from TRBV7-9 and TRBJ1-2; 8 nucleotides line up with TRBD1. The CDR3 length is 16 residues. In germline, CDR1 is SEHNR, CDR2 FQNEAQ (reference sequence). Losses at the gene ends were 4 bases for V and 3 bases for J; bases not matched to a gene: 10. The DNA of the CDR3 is TGTGCCAGCAGCTCCCTCCGGACAGGGCCAGACTATGGCTACACCTTC. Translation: CASSSLRTGPDYGYTF.

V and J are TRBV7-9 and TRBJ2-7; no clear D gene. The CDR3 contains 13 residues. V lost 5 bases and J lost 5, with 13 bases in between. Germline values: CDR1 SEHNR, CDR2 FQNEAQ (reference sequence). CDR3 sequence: CASSHDLTNEQYF. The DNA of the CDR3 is TGTGCCAGCAGCCATGATCTAACGAACGAGCAGTACTTC.

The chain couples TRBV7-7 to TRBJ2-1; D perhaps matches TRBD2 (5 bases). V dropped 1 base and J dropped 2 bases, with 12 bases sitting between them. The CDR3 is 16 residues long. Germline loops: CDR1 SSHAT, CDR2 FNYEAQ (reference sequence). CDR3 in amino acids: CASSLVRGWPYNEQFF. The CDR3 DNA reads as TGTGCCAGCAGCTTAGTCCGAGGGTGGCCCTACAATGAGCAGTTCTTC.

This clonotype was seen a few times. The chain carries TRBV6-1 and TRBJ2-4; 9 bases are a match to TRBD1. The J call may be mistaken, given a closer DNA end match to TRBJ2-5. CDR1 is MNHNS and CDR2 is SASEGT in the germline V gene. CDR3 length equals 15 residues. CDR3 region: CASRPRDRAKKTQYF. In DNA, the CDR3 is TGTGCCAGCAGACCCCGGGACAGGGCGAAAAAGACCCAGTACTTC.

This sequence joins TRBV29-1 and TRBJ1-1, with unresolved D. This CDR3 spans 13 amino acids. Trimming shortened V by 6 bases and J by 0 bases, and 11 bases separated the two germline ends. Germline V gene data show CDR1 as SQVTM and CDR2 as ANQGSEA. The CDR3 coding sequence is TGCAGCGTCCACGGCAAAATGAACACTGAAGCTTTCTTT. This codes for CSVHGKMNTEAFF.

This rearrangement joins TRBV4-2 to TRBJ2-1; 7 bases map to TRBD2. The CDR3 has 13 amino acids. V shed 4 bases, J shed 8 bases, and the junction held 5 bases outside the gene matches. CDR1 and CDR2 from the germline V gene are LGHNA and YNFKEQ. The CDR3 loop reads CASSPQGGYEQFF. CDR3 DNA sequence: TGTGCCAGCAGCCCCCAGGGAGGGTATGAGCAGTTCTTC.

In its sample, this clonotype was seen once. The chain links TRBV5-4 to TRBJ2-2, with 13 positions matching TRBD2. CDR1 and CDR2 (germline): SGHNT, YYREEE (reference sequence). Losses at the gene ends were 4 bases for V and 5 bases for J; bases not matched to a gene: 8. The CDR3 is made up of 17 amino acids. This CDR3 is CASSETSGRARTGELFF. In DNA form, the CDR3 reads TGTGCCAGCAGCGAAACTAGCGGGAGGGCTCGGACCGGGGAGCTGTTTTTT.

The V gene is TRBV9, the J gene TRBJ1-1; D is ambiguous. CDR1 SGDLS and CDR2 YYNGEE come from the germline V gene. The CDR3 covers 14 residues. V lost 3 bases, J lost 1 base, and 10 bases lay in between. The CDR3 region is CASSANHRNTEAFF. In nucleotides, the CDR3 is TGTGCCAGCAGCGCCAACCACAGGAACACTGAAGCTTTCTTT.

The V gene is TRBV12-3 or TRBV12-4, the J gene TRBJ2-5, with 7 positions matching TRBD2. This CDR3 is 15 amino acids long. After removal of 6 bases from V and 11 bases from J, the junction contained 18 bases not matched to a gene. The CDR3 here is CASSPRVSSRGEQYF. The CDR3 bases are TGTGCCAGCAGCCCGCGCGTCTCCAGCCGGGGGGAGCAGTACTTC.

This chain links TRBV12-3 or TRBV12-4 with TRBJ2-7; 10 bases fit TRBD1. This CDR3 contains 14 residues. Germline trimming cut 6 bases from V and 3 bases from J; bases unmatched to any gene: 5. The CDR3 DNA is TGTGCCAGCAGAGTCGGACAGGGGGGCTACGAGCAGTACTTC. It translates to CASRVGQGGYEQYF.

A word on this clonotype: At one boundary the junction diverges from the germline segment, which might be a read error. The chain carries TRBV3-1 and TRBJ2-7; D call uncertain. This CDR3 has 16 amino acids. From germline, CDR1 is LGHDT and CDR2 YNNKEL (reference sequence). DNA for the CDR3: TGCGCCCGCAGCCAAGATATGAGACGGAGCCCCTACGAGCAGTACTTC. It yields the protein CARSQDMRRSPYEQYF.

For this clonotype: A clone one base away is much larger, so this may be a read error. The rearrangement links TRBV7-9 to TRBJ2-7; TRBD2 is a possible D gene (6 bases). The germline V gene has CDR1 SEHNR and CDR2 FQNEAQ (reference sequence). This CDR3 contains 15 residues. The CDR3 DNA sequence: TGTGCCAGCAACTTAGCGGAGGTTCGTCGAGATCCTCAGTACTTC. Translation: CASNLAEVRRDPQYF.

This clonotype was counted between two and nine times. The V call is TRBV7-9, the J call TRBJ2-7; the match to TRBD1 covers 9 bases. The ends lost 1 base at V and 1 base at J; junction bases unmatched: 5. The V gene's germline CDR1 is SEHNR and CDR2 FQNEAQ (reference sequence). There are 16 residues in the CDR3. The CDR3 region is CASSLVGTGISYEQYF. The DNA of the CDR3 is TGTGCCAGCAGCTTAGTAGGGACAGGGATTTCCTACGAGCAGTACTTC.

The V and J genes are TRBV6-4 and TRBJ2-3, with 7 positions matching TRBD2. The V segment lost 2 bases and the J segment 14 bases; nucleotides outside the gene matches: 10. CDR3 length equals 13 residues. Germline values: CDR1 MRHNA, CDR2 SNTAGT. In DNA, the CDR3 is TGTGCCAGCAGTGACGGTCCTAGCGGCCCCCGGTATTTT. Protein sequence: CASSDGPSGPRYF.

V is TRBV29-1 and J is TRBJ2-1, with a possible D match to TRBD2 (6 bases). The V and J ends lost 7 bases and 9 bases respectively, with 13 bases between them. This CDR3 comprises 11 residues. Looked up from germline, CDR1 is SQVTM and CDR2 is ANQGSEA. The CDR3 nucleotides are TGCAGCGGGGAACTAGCCGGTGAGCAGTTCTTC. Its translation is CSGELAGEQFF.

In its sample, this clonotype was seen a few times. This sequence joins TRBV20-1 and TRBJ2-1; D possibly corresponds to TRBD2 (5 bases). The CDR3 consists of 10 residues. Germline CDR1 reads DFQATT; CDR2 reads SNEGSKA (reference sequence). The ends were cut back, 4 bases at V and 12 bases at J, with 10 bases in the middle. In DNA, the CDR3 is TGCAGTGCTATGGACGAGGGGCAGTTCTTC. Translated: CSAMDEGQFF.

CDR3 DNA sequence: TGTGCCATCGGTTGGAGCATCACCTACGAGCAGTACTTC. This gives the protein CAIGWSITYEQYF. The chain joins TRBV10-3 to TRBJ2-7, with D hard to call. Germline lookup yields CDR1 ENHRY and CDR2 SYGVKD. V was trimmed by 8 bases and J by 2 bases, leaving 13 bases between them. The CDR3 extends over 13 amino acids.